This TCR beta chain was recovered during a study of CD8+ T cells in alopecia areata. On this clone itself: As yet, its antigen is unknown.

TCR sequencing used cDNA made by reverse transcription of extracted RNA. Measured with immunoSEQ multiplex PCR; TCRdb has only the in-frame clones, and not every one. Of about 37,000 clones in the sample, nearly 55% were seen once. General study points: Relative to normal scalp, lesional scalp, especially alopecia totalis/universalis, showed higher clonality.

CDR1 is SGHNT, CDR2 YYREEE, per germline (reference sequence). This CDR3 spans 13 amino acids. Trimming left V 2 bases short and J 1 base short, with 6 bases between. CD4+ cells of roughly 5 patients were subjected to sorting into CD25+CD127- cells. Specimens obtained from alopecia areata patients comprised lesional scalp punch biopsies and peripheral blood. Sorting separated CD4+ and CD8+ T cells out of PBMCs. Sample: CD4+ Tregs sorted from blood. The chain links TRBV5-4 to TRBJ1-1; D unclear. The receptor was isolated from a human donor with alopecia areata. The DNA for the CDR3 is TGTGCCAGCAGCTTCAAGGAGAACACTGAAGCTTTCTTT. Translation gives CASSFKENTEAFF.